Each of the 2 T cell receptor beta chains below was sequenced from the same sample in a study of response to subunit inactivated influenza vaccine. TCRdb re-called the RT-PCR reads with MiXCR, one entry per CDR3 protein. The sample records about 480,000 distinct CDR3 sequences, about an eighth being singletons. The sequenced sample was PBMCs from blood, obtained around seven weeks after vaccination. These receptors were obtained from a man aged 50 or older who received an inactivated influenza vaccine.

This chain links TRBV18 with TRBJ2-5; D unclear. The length of the CDR3 is 13 residues. Trimming removed 5 bases at V and 9 bases at J, with 16 bases between. The germline CDR1 and CDR2 sequences are KGHSH and LQKENI. The CDR3 region has the DNA TGTGCCAGCTCAACGGCGGTCGATCGGGCCCAGTACTTC. This codes for CASSTAVDRAQYF.

The chain combines TRBV20-1 with TRBJ2-1; 12 bases fit TRBD2. The CDR3 covers 17 residues. Germline V gene sequence: CDR1 DFQATT, CDR2 SNEGSKA (reference sequence). CDR3 in DNA: TGCTGCGCTAGAGGCCTAGCGGGAGGGCCCTCCTACAATGAGCAGTTCTTC. Translating it yields CCARGLAGGPSYNEQFF.